These 12 T cell receptor beta chains originate from one sample sequenced in a study of tumor-infiltrating lymphocytes in primary liver carcinoma. Reverse transcription of 500 to 650 ng total RNA with a constant-region primer produced TCR beta cDNA. Investigators got TCR beta libraries out of three nested multiplex PCR rounds, done with slightly modified ARM-PCR. PCR rounds one and two used TRBV1-TRBV30 forward primers with a C-beta reverse primer for around 9 cycles each. Each CDR3 protein is one row after TCRdb ran MiXCR on the multiplex PCR reads. The repertoire includes more than 85,000 distinct CDR3 sequences, approximately 80% of them detected once, and approximately 20% sits in the top ten. Unsorted bulk tissue (roughly 18-32 mg) underwent RNA and DNA co-extraction. The sequencing sample was made of liver tumor tissue from sampling region 3. The sample's subset: tumor region T3, left-lateral pole. The receptors come from a man in his forties with primary liver carcinoma and hepatitis B virus infection.

This clonotype was seen a single time. A junction end diverges from the germline sequence, so it may reflect a read error. V and J are TRBV6-6 and TRBJ1-5; D remains ambiguous. The CDR3 is made up of 16 amino acids. Germline V gene lookup returns CDR1 MNHNY and CDR2 SVGAGI (reference sequence). The CDR3: CASSYYGTNSSQLQHF. In nucleotides, the CDR3 is TGTGCCAGCAGTTACTACGGCACCAATAGCAGTCAGCTCCAGCATTTT.

J is TRBJ2-4 and V is TRBV11-1; 7 bases are a match to TRBD2. Germline loops: CDR1 SGHAT, CDR2 FQDESV (reference sequence). V dropped 8 bases and J dropped 2; count of bases not matched to a gene: 15. The CDR3 contains 17 residues. In DNA, the CDR3 is TGTGCCAGCTGCCTTTCCGGGACTAACGGGACCAAAAACATTCAGTACTTC. It is translated as CASCLSGTNGTKNIQYF.

For this clonotype: The conserved phenylalanine or tryptophan normally closing the CDR3 is absent here, so this likely arose from a read error. The limits of the CDR3 on the DNA are not certain, so only TCRdb's listed CDR3 is given. This chain links TRBV5-4 with TRBJ1-1; the table's D call, TRBD1, was not checked against the DNA. Ends included, the CDR3 has 17 residues. Germline CDR1 and CDR2: SGHNT and YYREEE (reference sequence). CDR3 region: CASSWGVSGRLNTEASY.

The genes are TRBV28 and TRBJ2-3; D may be TRBD2 (5 bases). Trimming took 6 bases from V and 1 from J, leaving 17 bases between them. CDR3 length: 16 residues. In germline, CDR1 is MDHEN, CDR2 SYDVKM. The CDR3 bases are TGTGCCAGCAGGCCTTGTGAGGGCCTAGGCACAGATACGCAGTATTTT. It translates to CASRPCEGLGTDTQYF.

In regard to this clonotype: One end of the junction fails to match germline, which may point to a read error. V gene TRBV12-3 or TRBV12-4 combines with J gene TRBJ2-5, with TRBD2 matching over 7 bases. CDR3 length: 13 amino acids. CDR3 in DNA: TGTGCCAGTAGCCGAAGCGGGAAAGAGACCCAGTATTTC. It encodes CASSRSGKETQYF.

A word on this clonotype: At one of its ends the junction is not consistent with the germline gene, which may arise from a read error. The rearrangement joins TRBV24-1 to TRBJ2-2; D perhaps matches TRBD2 (5 bases). CDR1 KGHDR and CDR2 SFDVKD come from the germline V gene. The CDR3 contains 15 residues. The CDR3 sequence: CATSPIWTNTGELLF. Written as DNA, the CDR3 is TGTGCCACCAGTCCTATATGGACGAATACCGGGGAGCTGTTATTT.

Details on this clonotype: At one end the junction does not follow the germline gene, possibly because of a read error. V and J are TRBV6-5 and TRBJ2-7; tentatively, D is TRBD1 (5 bases). This CDR3 comprises 15 residues. CDR1 and CDR2 from the germline V gene are MNHEY and SVGAGI. The CDR3 region is CASSYSPQGGYEHDF. For the CDR3, the DNA is TGCGCCAGCAGTTACTCGCCCCAGGGTGGCTACGAGCACGACTTC.

This clonotype was counted a few times. This may come from a read error, since a much larger clone is one base off. This chain joins TRBV5-1 and TRBJ2-3, with D maybe TRBD2 (6 bases). V was trimmed by 0 bases and J by 3 bases, leaving 20 bases between them. The CDR3 length is 18 residues. Germline V gene sequence: CDR1 SGHRS, CDR2 YFSETQ. The CDR3 DNA follows: TGCGCCAGCAGCTTGGTTGGGAGTTTCGGGAGCGTGACAGATACGCAGTATTTT. It encodes CASSLVGSFGSVTDTQYF. Variable domain in full (rest from reference TRBV5-1 and TRBJ2-3): KAGVTQTPRYLIKTRGQQVTLSCSPISGHRSVSWYQQTPGQGLQFLFEYFSETQRNKGNFPGRFSGRQFSNSRSEMNVSTLELGDSALYLCASSLVGSFGSVTDTQYFGPGTRLTVL.

A note on this clonotype: One junction end does not reproduce the germline sequence, and a read error may be involved. V is TRBV28 and J is TRBJ2-3, with 7 bases aligning to TRBD1. CDR1 MDHEN and CDR2 SYDVKM come from the germline V gene. CDR3 size: 13 residues. CDR3 sequence: CASRLQGIDTQYF. For the CDR3, the DNA is TGTGCAAGCAGATTACAGGGGATAGATACGCAGTATTTT.

The chain employs TRBV6-1 and TRBJ2-3; 7 nucleotides line up with TRBD2. Trimming removed 9 bases from V and 0 bases from J; junction bases left unmatched: 6. This CDR3 has 14 residues. Germline CDR1 and CDR2: MNHNS and SASEGT. The DNA for the CDR3 is TGTGCCAGTAATGTGGGAGGGAGCACAGATACGCAGTATTTT. Translation: CASNVGGSTDTQYF.

For this clonotype: At one end the junction does not follow the germline gene, possibly because of a read error. The genes are TRBV28 and TRBJ2-7, with 7 nucleotides matching TRBD2. Per the germline V gene, CDR1 is MDHEN and CDR2 is SYDVKM. This CDR3 contains 16 residues. The CDR3 protein is CAGSSPRGVLSYEQHF. The CDR3 nucleotides are TGTGCCGGCAGTTCGCCCCGGGGGGTTCTCTCCTACGAGCAGCACTTC.

By share, this clonotype ranks as medium-sized. The chain uses TRBV4-1 and TRBJ2-1, with D uncertain. This CDR3 region has 16 residues. Trimming pared 0 bases from V and 4 bases from J, leaving 13 bases between. Looked up from germline, CDR1 is MGHRA and CDR2 is YSYEKL. CDR3 in DNA: TGCGCCAGCAGCCAAGATCCCACATGGCCGTACAATGAGCAGTTCTTC. As protein: CASSQDPTWPYNEQFF.